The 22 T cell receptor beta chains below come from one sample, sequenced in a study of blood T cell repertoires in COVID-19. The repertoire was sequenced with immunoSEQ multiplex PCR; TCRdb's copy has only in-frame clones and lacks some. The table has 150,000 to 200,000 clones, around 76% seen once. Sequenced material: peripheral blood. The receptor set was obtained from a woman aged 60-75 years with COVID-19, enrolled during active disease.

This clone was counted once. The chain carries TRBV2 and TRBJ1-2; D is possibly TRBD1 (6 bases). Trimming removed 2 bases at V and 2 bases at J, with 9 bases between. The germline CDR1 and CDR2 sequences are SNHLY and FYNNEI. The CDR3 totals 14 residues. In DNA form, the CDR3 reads TGTGCCAGCAGTGAAAAACAGGGCAACTATGGCTACACCTTC. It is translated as CASSEKQGNYGYTF.

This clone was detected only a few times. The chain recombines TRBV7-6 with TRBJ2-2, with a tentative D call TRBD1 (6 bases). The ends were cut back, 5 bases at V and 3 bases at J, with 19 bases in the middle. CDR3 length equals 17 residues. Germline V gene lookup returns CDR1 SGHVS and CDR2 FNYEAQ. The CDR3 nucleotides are TGTGCCAGCAGCCCCCGGGACACCCGAACATACACCGGGGAGCTGTTTTTT. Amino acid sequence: CASSPRDTRTYTGELFF.

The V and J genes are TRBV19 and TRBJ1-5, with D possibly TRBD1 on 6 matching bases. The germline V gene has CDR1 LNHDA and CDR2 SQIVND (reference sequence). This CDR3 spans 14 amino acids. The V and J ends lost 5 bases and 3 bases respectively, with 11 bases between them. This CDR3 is CASSLNRDNQPQHF. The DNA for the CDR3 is TGTGCCAGTAGTCTGAACAGGGACAATCAGCCCCAGCATTTT.

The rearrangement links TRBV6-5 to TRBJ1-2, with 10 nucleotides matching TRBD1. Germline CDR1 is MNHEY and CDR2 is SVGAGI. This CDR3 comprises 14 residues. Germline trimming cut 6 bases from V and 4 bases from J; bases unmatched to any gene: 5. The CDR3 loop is CASSETGGIYGYTF. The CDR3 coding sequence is TGTGCCAGCAGCGAGACAGGGGGCATCTATGGCTACACCTTC.

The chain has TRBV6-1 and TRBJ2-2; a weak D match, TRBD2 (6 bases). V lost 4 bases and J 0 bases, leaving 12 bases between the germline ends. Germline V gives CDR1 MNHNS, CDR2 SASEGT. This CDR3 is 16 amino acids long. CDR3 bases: TGTGCCAGCAGTGTTCAAGGAGGGTCGAACACCGGGGAGCTGTTTTTT. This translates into CASSVQGGSNTGELFF.

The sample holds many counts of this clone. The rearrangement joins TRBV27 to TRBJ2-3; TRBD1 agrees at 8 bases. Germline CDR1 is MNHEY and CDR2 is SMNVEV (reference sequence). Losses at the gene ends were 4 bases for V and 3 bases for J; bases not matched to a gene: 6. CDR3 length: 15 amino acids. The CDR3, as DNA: TGTGCCAGCAGTTGGACAGGGAGAGCGACAGATACGCAGTATTTT. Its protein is CASSWTGRATDTQYF.

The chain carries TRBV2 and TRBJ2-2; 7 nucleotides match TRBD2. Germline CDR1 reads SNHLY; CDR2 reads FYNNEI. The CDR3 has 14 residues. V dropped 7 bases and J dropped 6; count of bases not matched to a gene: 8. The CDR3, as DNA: TGTGCCAGCATCCCGGTGGGGGGGTCCGGGGAGCTGTTTTTT. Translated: CASIPVGGSGELFF. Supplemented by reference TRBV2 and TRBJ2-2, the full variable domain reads EPEVTQTPSHQVTQMGQEVILRCVPISNHLYFYWYRQILGQKVEFLVSFYNNEISEKSEIFDDQFSVERPDGSNFTLKIRSTKLEDSAMYFCASIPVGGSGELFFGEGSRLTVL.

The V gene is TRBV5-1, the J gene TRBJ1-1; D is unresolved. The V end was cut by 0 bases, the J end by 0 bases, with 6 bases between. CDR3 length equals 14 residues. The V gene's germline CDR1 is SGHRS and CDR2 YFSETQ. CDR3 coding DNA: TGCGCCAGCAGCTTGGTAGCGGTGAACACTGAAGCTTTCTTT. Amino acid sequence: CASSLVAVNTEAFF.

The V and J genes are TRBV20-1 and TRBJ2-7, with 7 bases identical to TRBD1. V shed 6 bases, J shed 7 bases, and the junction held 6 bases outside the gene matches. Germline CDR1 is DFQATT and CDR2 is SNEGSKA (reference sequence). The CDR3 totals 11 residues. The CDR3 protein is CSATTGVEQYV. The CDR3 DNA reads TGCAGTGCCACCACAGGGGTGGAGCAGTACGTC.

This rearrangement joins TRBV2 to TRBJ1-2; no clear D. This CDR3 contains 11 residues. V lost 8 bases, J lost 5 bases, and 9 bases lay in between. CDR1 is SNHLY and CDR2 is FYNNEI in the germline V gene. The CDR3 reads CASQEEYGYTF. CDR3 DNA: TGTGCCAGCCAGGAGGAATATGGCTACACCTTC.

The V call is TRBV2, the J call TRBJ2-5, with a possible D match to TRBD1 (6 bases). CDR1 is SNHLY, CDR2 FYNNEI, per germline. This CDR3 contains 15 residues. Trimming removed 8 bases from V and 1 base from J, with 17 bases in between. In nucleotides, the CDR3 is TGTGCCAGCGGTCCCCAGGGGAAGACCCAAGAGACCCAGTACTTC. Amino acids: CASGPQGKTQETQYF.

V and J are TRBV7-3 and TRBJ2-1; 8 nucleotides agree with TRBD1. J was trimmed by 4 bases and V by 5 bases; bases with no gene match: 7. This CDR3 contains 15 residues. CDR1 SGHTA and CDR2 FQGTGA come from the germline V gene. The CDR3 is CASSTRTGNYNEQFF. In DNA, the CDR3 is TGTGCCAGCAGCACCCGGACAGGGAATTACAATGAGCAGTTCTTC. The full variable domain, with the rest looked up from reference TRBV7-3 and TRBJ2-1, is GAGVSQTPSNKVTEKGKYVELRCDPISGHTALYWYRQSLGQGPEFLIYFQGTGAADDSGLPNDRFFAVRPEGSVSTLKIQRTERGDSAVYLCASSTRTGNYNEQFFGPGTRLTVL.

Written as DNA, the CDR3 is TGTGCCAGCAGCTTAAGTGCTAGCGGGGGGATATATACGCAGTATTTT. Its protein product is CASSLSASGGIYTQYF. The chain employs TRBV7-3 and TRBJ2-3, with 11 bases identical to TRBD2. Looked up from germline, CDR1 is SGHTA and CDR2 is FQGTGA. V was pared by 1 base and J by 7 bases, with 7 bases of the junction left unmatched. The CDR3 is 16 amino acids.

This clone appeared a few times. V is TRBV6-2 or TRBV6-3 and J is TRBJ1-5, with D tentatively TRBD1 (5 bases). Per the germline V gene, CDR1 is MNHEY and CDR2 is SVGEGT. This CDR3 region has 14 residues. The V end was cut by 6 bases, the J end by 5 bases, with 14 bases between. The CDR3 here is CASRPQGEYQPQHF. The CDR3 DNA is TGTGCCAGCAGACCTCAAGGGGAATATCAGCCCCAGCATTTT.

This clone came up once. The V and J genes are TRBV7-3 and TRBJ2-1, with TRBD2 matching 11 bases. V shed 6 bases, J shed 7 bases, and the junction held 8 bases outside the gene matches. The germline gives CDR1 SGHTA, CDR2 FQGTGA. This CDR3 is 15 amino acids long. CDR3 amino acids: CASSRSGRAVNEQFF. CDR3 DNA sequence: TGTGCCAGCAGTCGTAGCGGGAGGGCCGTTAATGAGCAGTTCTTC.

The CDR3 loop is CASSKRTGSGVEKLFF. DNA of the CDR3: TGTGCCAGCAGCAAAAGGACAGGTAGCGGGGTTGAAAAACTGTTTTTT. The genes are TRBV13 and TRBJ1-4, with TRBD1 matching 7 bases. Germline V gene sequence: CDR1 PRHDT, CDR2 FYEKMQ (reference sequence). This CDR3 comprises 16 residues. The J segment lost 7 bases and the V segment lost 5 bases, leaving 13 bases of the junction unmatched.

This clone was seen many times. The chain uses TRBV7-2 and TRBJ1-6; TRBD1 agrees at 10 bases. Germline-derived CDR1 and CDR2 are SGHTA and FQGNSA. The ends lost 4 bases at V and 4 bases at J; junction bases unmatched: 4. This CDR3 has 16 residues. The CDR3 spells CASSSGTGVYNSPLHF. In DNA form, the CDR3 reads TGTGCCAGCAGCTCCGGGACAGGGGTTTATAATTCACCCCTCCACTTT.

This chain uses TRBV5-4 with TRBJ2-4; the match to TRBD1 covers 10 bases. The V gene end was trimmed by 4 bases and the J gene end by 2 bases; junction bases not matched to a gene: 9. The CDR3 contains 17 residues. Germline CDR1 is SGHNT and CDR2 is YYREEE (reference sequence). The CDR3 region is CASSLGGTGVTKNIQYF. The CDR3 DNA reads TGTGCCAGCAGCCTGGGGGGGACAGGGGTAACCAAAAACATTCAGTACTTC.

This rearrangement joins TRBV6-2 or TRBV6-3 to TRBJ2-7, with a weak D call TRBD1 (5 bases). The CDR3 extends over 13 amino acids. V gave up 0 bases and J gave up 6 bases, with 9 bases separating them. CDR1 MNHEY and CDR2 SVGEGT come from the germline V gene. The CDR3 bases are TGTGCCAGCAGTTACTCCCGACAGAGCGAGCAGTACGTC. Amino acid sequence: CASSYSRQSEQYV.

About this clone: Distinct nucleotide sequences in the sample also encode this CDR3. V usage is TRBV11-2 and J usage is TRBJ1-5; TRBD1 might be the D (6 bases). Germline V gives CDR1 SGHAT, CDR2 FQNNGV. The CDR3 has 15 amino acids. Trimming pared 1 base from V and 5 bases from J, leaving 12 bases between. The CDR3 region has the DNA TGTGCCAGCAGCTTAGGACCACAGGGCGATCAGCCCCAGCATTTT. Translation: CASSLGPQGDQPQHF.

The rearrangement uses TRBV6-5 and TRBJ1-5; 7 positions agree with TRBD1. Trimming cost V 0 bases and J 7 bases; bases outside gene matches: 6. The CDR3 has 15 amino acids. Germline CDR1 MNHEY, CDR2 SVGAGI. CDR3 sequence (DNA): TGTGCCAGCAGTTACTCGGTCTCAGGGGGACAGCCCCAGCATTTT. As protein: CASSYSVSGGQPQHF.

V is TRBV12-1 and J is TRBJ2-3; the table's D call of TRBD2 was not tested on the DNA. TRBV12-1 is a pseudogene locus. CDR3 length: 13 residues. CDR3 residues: CASSPAVGGTQYF. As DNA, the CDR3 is TGTGCCAGCAGCCCTGCTGTGGGGGGTACGCAGTATTTT.